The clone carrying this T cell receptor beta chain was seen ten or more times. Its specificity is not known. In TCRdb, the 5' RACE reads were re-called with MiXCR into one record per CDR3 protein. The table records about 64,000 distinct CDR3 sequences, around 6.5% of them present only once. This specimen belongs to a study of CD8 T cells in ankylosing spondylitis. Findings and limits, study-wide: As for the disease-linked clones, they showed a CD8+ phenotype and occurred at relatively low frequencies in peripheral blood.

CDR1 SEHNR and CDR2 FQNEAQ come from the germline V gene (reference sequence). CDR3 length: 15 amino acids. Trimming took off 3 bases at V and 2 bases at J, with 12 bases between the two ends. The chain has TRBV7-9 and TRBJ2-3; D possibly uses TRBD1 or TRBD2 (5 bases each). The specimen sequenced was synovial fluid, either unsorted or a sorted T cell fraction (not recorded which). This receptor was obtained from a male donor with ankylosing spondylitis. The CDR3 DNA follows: TGTGCCAGCAGCTTTAGTCAGGGAGTCACAGATACGCAGTATTTT. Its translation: CASSFSQGVTDTQYF. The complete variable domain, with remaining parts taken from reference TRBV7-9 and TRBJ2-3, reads DTGVSQNPRHKITKRGQNVTFRCDPISEHNRLYWYRQTLGQGPEFLTYFQNEAQLEKSRLLSDRFSAERPKGSFSTLEIQRTEQGDSAMYLCASSFSQGVTDTQYFGPGTRLTVL.